This record concerns one TCR beta chain sequence. The antigen is unknown. The data derive from a study of cytomegalovirus exposure and HLA in healthy donors. At the time of sampling, donors were nominally healthy, though unrecorded immune exposures were likely. The PCR was carried out with 60 Vbeta primers and 13 Jbeta primers. Only in-frame clones appear in the TCRdb table, and some are missing; sequencing was by immunoSEQ multiplex PCR. The sample includes some 180,000 clones, 75% to 85% of them seen just once. Study-wide points: Around 160 TCR beta chains were listed as cytomegalovirus-associated. Reports described diagnosis of cytomegalovirus status by the classifier as highly specific and sensitive.

The V segment lost 2 bases and the J segment 2 bases; nucleotides outside the gene matches: 8. The CDR3 length is 17 residues. Per the germline V gene, CDR1 is MNHNS and CDR2 is SASEGT. The V and J genes are TRBV6-1 and TRBJ1-5; 8 bases line up with TRBD1. This receptor was identified in a man aged 18-30 years in good health and CMV-seronegative. The sample consisted of PBMCs. CDR3 loop: CASSESTGGFGNQPQHF. In DNA, the CDR3 is TGTGCCAGCAGTGAAAGTACAGGGGGGTTTGGCAATCAGCCCCAGCATTTT.